Each of the 20 T cell receptor beta chains below was sequenced from the same sample in a study of long-term antiretroviral therapy in people with HIV. The assay, immunoSEQ v3.0, was run at survey level. Using immunoSEQ multiplex PCR, the repertoire was profiled, and TCRdb retains in-frame clones only, with some absent. The sample records around 16,000 clones, around 73% being singletons. This sample comprised unsorted PBMCs, obtained about 3.2 years after starting antiretroviral therapy. Receptor source: a woman aged 40 to 55 with HIV.

This sequence joins TRBV18 and TRBJ1-6, with TRBD1 identical over 7 bases. V lost 2 bases, J lost 13 bases, and 8 bases stayed unmatched. The V gene's germline CDR1 is KGHSH and CDR2 LQKENI. This CDR3 is 14 amino acids long. CDR3 DNA sequence: TGTGCCAGCTCACCAGGACAGGAGGAAGGTCCCCTCCACTTT. Translated, it gives CASSPGQEEGPLHF.

This chain joins TRBV30 and TRBJ1-5; 8 bases line up with TRBD1. The V and J ends lost 2 bases and 5 bases, in that order; junction bases with no gene match: 14. The CDR3 has 17 residues. Germline CDR1 and CDR2: GTSNPN and SVGIG (reference sequence). CDR3 DNA: TGTGCCTGGAGTCCTCATGGACAGGGAATAGGGTATCAGCCCCAGCATTTT. Protein sequence: CAWSPHGQGIGYQPQHF.

The J gene is TRBJ1-5, the V gene TRBV6-6; tentatively, D is TRBD1 (6 bases). Germline CDR1 reads MNHNY; CDR2 reads SVGAGI (reference sequence). The CDR3 runs to 16 residues. V lost 6 bases to trimming and J lost 1 base, with 16 bases between them. CDR3 amino acids: CASRAPATGSNQPQHF. In nucleotides, the CDR3 is TGTGCCAGCAGAGCCCCCGCGACAGGAAGCAATCAGCCCCAGCATTTT.

The chain is built from TRBV7-9 and TRBJ2-7, with 10 nucleotides matching TRBD2. The CDR3 has 13 amino acids. The J segment lost 3 bases and the V segment lost 6 bases, leaving 2 bases of the junction unmatched. CDR1 and CDR2 from the germline V gene are SEHNR and FQNEAQ (reference sequence). In DNA form, the CDR3 reads TGTGCCAGCAGGGCTAGCGGGGGCTACGAGCAGTACTTC. Protein product: CASRASGGYEQYF.

This clone has just one count. V gene TRBV5-5 combines with J gene TRBJ1-1; weak D call: TRBD1 (5 bases). Trimming pared 4 bases from V and 11 bases from J, leaving 18 bases between. The germline CDR1 and CDR2 sequences are SGHKS and YYEKEE (reference sequence). The CDR3 is 13 amino acids. CDR3 protein: CASSQWGDRGAFF. The CDR3 DNA reads TGTGCCAGCAGCCAATGGGGCGACCGAGGGGCTTTCTTT.

The chain couples TRBV18 to TRBJ1-2, with 10 bases that match TRBD1. CDR3 length: 17 residues. The ends lost 4 bases at V and 2 bases at J; junction bases unmatched: 10. Germline CDR1 KGHSH, CDR2 LQKENI. CDR3 DNA sequence: TGTGCCAGCTCACTTCAGTCACCGGGACAGGGGAACTATGGCTACACCTTC. It specifies CASSLQSPGQGNYGYTF.

This clone showed up just a few times. The chain couples TRBV18 to TRBJ1-1, with D tentatively TRBD1 (6 bases). The germline CDR1 and CDR2 sequences are KGHSH and LQKENI. V was pared by 3 bases and J by 1 base, with 9 bases between. The CDR3 contains 14 residues. The CDR3 DNA follows: TGTGCCAGCTCACCCCCCAGGGGGAACACTGAAGCTTTCTTT. This encodes CASSPPRGNTEAFF.

The chain uses TRBV28 and TRBJ2-3; TRBD1 is a possible D gene (5 bases). CDR3 length equals 15 residues. The germline V gene has CDR1 MDHEN and CDR2 SYDVKM. Trimming stripped 4 bases from V and 0 bases from J, with 11 bases between. The CDR3 nucleotides are TGTGCCAGCAGTTCCGCTTGGGGCAGCACAGATACGCAGTATTTT. Encoded protein: CASSSAWGSTDTQYF.

V and J are TRBV7-9 and TRBJ1-6; D gene uncertain. V lost 6 bases, J lost 8 bases, and 11 bases lay in between. This CDR3 has 13 residues. Germline lookup yields CDR1 SEHNR and CDR2 FQNEAQ (reference sequence). CDR3 sequence (DNA): TGTGCCAGCAGAACCGGACTGGATTCACCCCTCCACTTT. This translates into CASRTGLDSPLHF.

This clone appeared a single time. The rearrangement uses TRBV7-8 and TRBJ2-5; TRBD1 might be the D (5 bases). The CDR3 length is 16 residues. The germline CDR1 and CDR2 sequences are SGHVS and FQNEAQ. V was shortened by 2 bases and J by 4 bases, with 17 bases between the two germline ends. This CDR3 reads CASSLSARADGETQYF. The CDR3, as DNA: TGTGCCAGCAGCTTAAGCGCCAGGGCTGACGGAGAGACCCAGTACTTC.

The V and J genes are TRBV6-5 and TRBJ1-4; TRBD1 matches 10 bases. V shed 4 bases, J shed 0 bases, and the junction held 2 bases outside the gene matches. CDR3 length: 16 residues. Germline V lookup: CDR1 MNHEY, CDR2 SVGAGI. Here the CDR3 reads CASSLGQGTTNEKLFF. CDR3 bases: TGTGCCAGCAGTTTGGGACAGGGGACAACTAATGAAAAACTGTTTTTT.

The chain couples TRBV5-6 to TRBJ2-5, with 15 bases identical to TRBD2. Unmatched junction bases numbered 9, after V lost 4 bases and J lost 2 bases. Per germline, CDR1 SGHDT and CDR2 YYEEEE. The CDR3 is 18 amino acids. CDR3 sequence reads: CASSRTGTSGGRQETQYF. The CDR3 coding sequence is TGTGCCAGCAGCCGAACCGGGACTAGCGGGGGGCGGCAAGAGACCCAGTACTTC. Drawing the rest from reference TRBV5-6 and TRBJ2-5, the complete variable domain is DAGVTQSPTHLIKTRGQQVTLRCSPKSGHDTVSWYQQALGQGPQFIFQYYEEEERQRGNFPDRFSGHQFPNYSSELNVNALLLGDSALYLCASSRTGTSGGRQETQYFGPGTRLLVL.

V is TRBV9 and J is TRBJ2-1, with 13 bases fitting TRBD2. The germline gives CDR1 SGDLS, CDR2 YYNGEE. Trimming removed 4 bases from V and 7 bases from J; junction bases left unmatched: 14. The CDR3 is 18 amino acids. The chain's CDR3 is CASSPEGLAGTRGNEQFF. The CDR3 nucleotides read TGTGCCAGCAGCCCAGAGGGACTAGCGGGGACGAGGGGTAATGAGCAGTTCTTC.

The chain employs TRBV6-5 and TRBJ2-1; a weak D match, TRBD1 (5 bases). This CDR3 has 11 residues. The V and J ends lost 2 bases and 12 bases respectively, with 8 bases between them. Germline loops: CDR1 MNHEY, CDR2 SVGAGI. The CDR3 loop reads CASSYRTRQFF. In DNA form, the CDR3 reads TGTGCCAGCAGTTACAGGACACGGCAGTTCTTC.

The V call is TRBV5-1, the J call TRBJ1-4; D might be TRBD1 (6 bases). The V end was cut by 4 bases, the J end by 6 bases, with 13 bases between. The CDR3 length is 14 residues. Germline CDR1 reads SGHRS; CDR2 reads YFSETQ. CDR3: CASSMDSLDEKLFF. The CDR3, as DNA: TGCGCCAGCAGCATGGACAGTCTTGATGAAAAACTGTTTTTT.

This clone was seen a handful of times. The V call is TRBV10-3, the J call TRBJ1-2; D remains ambiguous. The V end was cut by 4 bases, the J end by 4 bases, with 10 bases between. Germline CDR1 ENHRY, CDR2 SYGVKD. The CDR3 runs to 13 residues. For the CDR3, the DNA is TGTGCCATCAGTGGCCAGGAGGTCTATGGCTACACCTTC. Its translation is CAISGQEVYGYTF.

V is TRBV5-1 and J is TRBJ2-5; possible D gene TRBD1, 6 bases. CDR3 size: 13 residues. Germline CDR1 is SGHRS and CDR2 is YFSETQ. V was clipped by 4 bases and J by 4 bases, with 11 bases between them. The CDR3, as DNA: TGCGCCAGCAGCCAGGACAGTGGAGAGACCCAGTACTTC. Translation: CASSQDSGETQYF.

The chain carries TRBV4-3 and TRBJ1-6; maybe TRBD1 (5 bases). CDR1 is LGHNA and CDR2 is YSLEER in the germline V gene. The CDR3 has 16 amino acids. Trimming left V 0 bases short and J 2 bases short, with 8 bases between. Written as DNA, the CDR3 is TGCGCCAGCAGCCAAGAGCCAGGGACCTATAATTCACCCCTCCACTTT. This codes for CASSQEPGTYNSPLHF.

The V and J genes are TRBV4-3 and TRBJ1-2, with a possible D match to TRBD1 (6 bases). V was cut by 2 bases and J by 0 bases, with 19 bases left in between. Germline CDR1 and CDR2: LGHNA and YSLEER. The CDR3 length is 18 residues. CDR3 coding DNA: TGCGCCAGCAGCCAACTCTCCTCCTCAGGGGCAACTAACTATGGCTACACCTTC. It encodes CASSQLSSSGATNYGYTF.

DNA of the CDR3: TGTGCCAGCAGCTCGCCGGGGGGTAGAGCAACTAATGAAAAACTGTTTTTT. Amino acid sequence: CASSSPGGRATNEKLFF. The chain recombines TRBV5-6 with TRBJ1-4; a weak D match, TRBD1 (5 bases). The CDR3 length is 17 residues. The germline V gene has CDR1 SGHDT and CDR2 YYEEEE. Trimming pared 3 bases from V and 0 bases from J, leaving 15 bases between.